Listed here are 22 T cell receptor beta chains from one sample, sequenced in a study of human CD8 memory T cell subsets. TCR beta was sequenced from UMI-tagged 5' RACE libraries. Following a re-call of the 5' RACE reads, TCRdb has one entry per CDR3 protein and lacks DNA. Its clone listing holds about 11,000 distinct CDR3 sequences. Sequenced sample: CD8+ T cells from PBMCs. These TCRs come from a human donor in good health.

The rearrangement uses TRBV27 and TRBJ2-7. Per germline, CDR1 MNHEY and CDR2 SMNVEV (reference sequence). CDR3 length: 13 amino acids. CDR3 sequence reads: CASSFGSAYEQYF.

The chain uses TRBV4-3 and TRBJ2-1; TCRdb returns TRBD2, unconfirmable since there is no DNA. The length of the CDR3 is 14 residues. Germline CDR1 and CDR2: LGHNA and YSLEER. The CDR3 here is CASSQGGTYNEQFF.

CDR3 amino acids: CASSWGQGANQPQHF. The J gene is TRBJ1-5, the V gene TRBV28; TCRdb lists TRBD1, though no DNA is available to test this call. The germline gives CDR1 MDHEN, CDR2 SYDVKM. This CDR3 is 15 amino acids long.

V is TRBV20-1 and J is TRBJ1-3. Germline V gene lookup returns CDR1 DFQATT and CDR2 SNEGSKA (reference sequence). The CDR3 is 16 amino acids. CDR3 loop: CSARDVQGLHGNTIYF.

This chain links TRBV6-1 with TRBJ2-7. CDR3 size: 14 residues. Germline values: CDR1 MNHNS, CDR2 SASEGT. The CDR3 here is CASSEARNSYEQYF.

This clonotype is labeled medium-sized based on frequency. V gene TRBV14 combines with J gene TRBJ2-7; TCRdb names TRBD1, which stays unverified in the absence of DNA. The CDR3 is made up of 15 amino acids. CDR1 SGHDN and CDR2 FVKESK come from the germline V gene. This chain's CDR3 is CASSLRDRGVYEQYF.

The chain has TRBV20-1 and TRBJ2-3; the TRBD2 assignment by TCRdb is unverifiable without DNA. Germline V gene data show CDR1 as DFQATT and CDR2 as SNEGSKA (reference sequence). The CDR3 is 12 residues long. CDR3 protein: CSLWRGGDTQYF.

The rearrangement joins TRBV24-1 to TRBJ2-7. CDR1 is KGHDR and CDR2 is SFDVKD in the germline V gene. The CDR3 sequence is 13 residues long. CDR3 in amino acids: CATSETTPDEQYF.

V gene TRBV5-1 combines with J gene TRBJ2-7; the D gene TCRdb calls, TRBD1, cannot be checked with no DNA. CDR3 length: 15 residues. CDR1 is SGHRS, CDR2 YFSETQ, per germline. CDR3 protein: CASSLAGQGGHEQYF. Full variable domain (remainder filled in from reference TRBV5-1 and TRBJ2-7): KAGVTQTPRYLIKTRGQQVTLSCSPISGHRSVSWYQQTPGQGLQFLFEYFSETQRNKGNFPGRFSGRQFSNSRSEMNVSTLELGDSALYLCASSLAGQGGHEQYFGPGTRLTVT.

Considering frequency, this clonotype is medium-sized (0.01 to 0.1%). This chain links TRBV5-1 with TRBJ1-4. This CDR3 is built from 13 residues. Germline CDR1 and CDR2: SGHRS and YFSETQ. The CDR3 reads CASSPSSDGKLFF.

This clonotype is called medium-sized based on its frequency. The rearrangement uses TRBV29-1 and TRBJ2-7. Per germline, CDR1 SQVTM and CDR2 ANQGSEA. The CDR3 is 12 amino acids. The CDR3 reads CSVRQSSYEQYF.

The chain has TRBV24-1 and TRBJ2-3; without DNA, the TCRdb call of TRBD1 cannot be checked. The CDR3 sequence is 16 residues long. CDR1 and CDR2 from the germline V gene are KGHDR and SFDVKD. The CDR3 region is CATSDGTGDGTDTQYF.

The genes are TRBV2 and TRBJ1-1; TCRdb outputs TRBD1, but without DNA this stays unchecked. In germline, CDR1 is SNHLY, CDR2 FYNNEI. The CDR3 is 14 amino acids. This CDR3 is CATSPRGEGTEAFF.

This rearrangement joins TRBV28 to TRBJ2-7. This CDR3 contains 12 residues. Germline CDR1 and CDR2: MDHEN and SYDVKM. The CDR3 sequence: CASSGSGDEQYF.

V is TRBV7-6 and J is TRBJ2-7; TCRdb proposes TRBD1, but this gene call is untestable without DNA. The CDR3 has 14 amino acids. Germline values: CDR1 SGHVS, CDR2 FNYEAQ. The CDR3: CASSMTGVSYEQYF.

Here the CDR3 reads CASTIRDRSYEQYF. The chain links TRBV2 to TRBJ2-7; TCRdb proposes TRBD1, but this gene call is untestable without DNA. Germline V lookup: CDR1 SNHLY, CDR2 FYNNEI. This CDR3 region has 14 residues.

V is TRBV5-1 and J is TRBJ1-2; TCRdb gives TRBD1 as the D gene, but with no DNA this cannot be confirmed. CDR3 length: 15 amino acids. Germline lookup yields CDR1 SGHRS and CDR2 YFSETQ. CDR3 residues: CASSLADRDHYGYTF.

This clonotype is labeled medium-sized (0.01 to 0.1%) based on frequency. The chain employs TRBV5-6 and TRBJ1-1. Germline V gene sequence: CDR1 SGHDT, CDR2 YYEEEE. This CDR3 is 14 amino acids long. CDR3 in amino acids: CASSLPDMNTEAFF.

V is TRBV9 and J is TRBJ2-3; TCRdb indicates TRBD2, and absent DNA this call remains unverified. The germline gives CDR1 SGDLS, CDR2 YYNGEE. The CDR3 sequence is 16 residues long. The CDR3 region is CASSFEGLAFTDTQYF. Filled out from reference TRBV9 and TRBJ2-3, the complete variable domain reads DSGVTQTPKHLITATGQRVTLRCSPRSGDLSVYWYQQSLDQGLQFLIQYYNGEERAKGNILERFSAQQFPDLHSELNLSSLELGDSALYFCASSFEGLAFTDTQYFGPGTRLTVL.

This rearrangement joins TRBV20-1 to TRBJ2-1; no DNA is available, so the TRBD2 call from TCRdb remains unchecked. Germline CDR1 reads DFQATT; CDR2 reads SNEGSKA (reference sequence). The CDR3 is 13 amino acids. CDR3 region: CSADQSGYNEQFF.

The rearrangement joins TRBV12-3 or TRBV12-4 to TRBJ1-1. The CDR3 consists of 14 residues. CDR3 in amino acids: CASSSLSLSTEAFF.

This chain joins TRBV5-8 and TRBJ2-1; TCRdb selects TRBD1, and the lack of DNA leaves this call unchecked. CDR3 length: 16 amino acids. From germline, CDR1 is SGHTS and CDR2 YDEGEE. The CDR3 here is CASSLGPPDSYNEQFF.